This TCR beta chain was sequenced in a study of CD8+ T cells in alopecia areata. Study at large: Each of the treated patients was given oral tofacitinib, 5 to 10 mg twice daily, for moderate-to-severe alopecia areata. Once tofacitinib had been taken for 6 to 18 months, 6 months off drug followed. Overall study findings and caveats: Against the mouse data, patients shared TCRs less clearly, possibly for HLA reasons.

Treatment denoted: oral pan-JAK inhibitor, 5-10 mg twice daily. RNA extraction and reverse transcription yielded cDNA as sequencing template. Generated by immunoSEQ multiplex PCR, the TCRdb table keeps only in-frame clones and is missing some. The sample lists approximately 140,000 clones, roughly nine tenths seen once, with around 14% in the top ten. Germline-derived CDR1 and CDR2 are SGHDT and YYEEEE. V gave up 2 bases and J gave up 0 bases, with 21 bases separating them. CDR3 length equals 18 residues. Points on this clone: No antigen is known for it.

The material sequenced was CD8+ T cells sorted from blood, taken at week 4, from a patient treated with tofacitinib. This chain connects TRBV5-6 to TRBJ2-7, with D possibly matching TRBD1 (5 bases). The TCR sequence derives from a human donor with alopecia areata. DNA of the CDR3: TGTGCCAGCAGCTTCCGTGTGGGCAGACAGACACCCTCCTACGAGCAGTACTTC. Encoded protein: CASSFRVGRQTPSYEQYF.